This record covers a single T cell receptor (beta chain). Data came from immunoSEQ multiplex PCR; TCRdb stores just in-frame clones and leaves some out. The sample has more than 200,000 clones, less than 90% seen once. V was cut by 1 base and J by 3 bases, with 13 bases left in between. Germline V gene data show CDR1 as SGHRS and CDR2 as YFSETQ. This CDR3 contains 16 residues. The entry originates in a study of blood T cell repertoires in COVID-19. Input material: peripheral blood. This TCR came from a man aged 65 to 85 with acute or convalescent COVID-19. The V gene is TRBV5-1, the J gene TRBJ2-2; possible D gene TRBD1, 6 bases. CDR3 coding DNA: TGCGCCAGCAGCTTGACACAGGGATGGTACACCGGGGAGCTGTTTTTT. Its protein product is CASSLTQGWYTGELFF.